This entry describes one TCR beta chain. The antigen is not known. The method was immunoSEQ multiplex PCR; TCRdb's version includes in-frame clones alone and lacks a portion of them. The profile shows more than 95,000 clones, roughly nine tenths of them singletons. The data originate from a study of T cell responses to AZD1222 COVID-19 vaccine. Study context: Second-dose timings of about 4 or about 12 weeks were pooled. The study, taken as a whole, reports: Vaccine-related CD4 TCRs covered spike, predominating at 160-218 and 743-854. Reports indicate that nearly half of spike-specific TCRs are directed at unmutated variant regions. Clonal diversity was possibly underestimated; the donors were predominantly white British and more often female.

Per the germline V gene, CDR1 is MNHEY and CDR2 is SVGAGI. V lost 10 bases, J lost 4 bases, and 14 bases lay in between. The CDR3 runs to 13 residues. The starting material was peripheral blood, obtained on day 0 of AZD1222 vaccination. The TCR sequence derives from an adult in good health. V is TRBV6-5 and J is TRBJ1-3; D unresolved. CDR3 DNA: TGTGCCAATGACGTTCCGGGAGGAAACACCATATATTTT. Its translation is CANDVPGGNTIYF.